This T cell receptor beta chain was captured by sequencing in a study of neurological immune-mediated disorders. Every sequencing run drew on 15-18 subjects and yielded over 160 million TCR-beta sequences. TCRdb analysed the 5' RACE reads with MiXCR anew, one entry per CDR3 protein. The profile shows about 74,000 distinct CDR3 sequences, 5.2% of them singletons. Findings of the study overall: Multiple sclerosis was found to have the least TCR clonal expansion, below healthy controls, and HTLV-1-associated myelopathy the most.

Trimming took 4 bases from V and 2 from J; bases not matched to a gene: 5. Germline CDR1 is SGHRS and CDR2 is YFSETQ. The CDR3 extends over 15 amino acids. For this clonotype: Its antigen is currently unknown.

This chain joins TRBV5-1 and TRBJ2-3, with TRBD2 matching 9 bases. The TCR originated in a man aged 18 to 30 with multiple sclerosis. Sequences were obtained from PBMCs. The CDR3: CASSPGTSLTDTQYF. The CDR3 DNA is TGCGCCAGCAGCCCCGGGACTAGCCTCACAGATACGCAGTATTTT.